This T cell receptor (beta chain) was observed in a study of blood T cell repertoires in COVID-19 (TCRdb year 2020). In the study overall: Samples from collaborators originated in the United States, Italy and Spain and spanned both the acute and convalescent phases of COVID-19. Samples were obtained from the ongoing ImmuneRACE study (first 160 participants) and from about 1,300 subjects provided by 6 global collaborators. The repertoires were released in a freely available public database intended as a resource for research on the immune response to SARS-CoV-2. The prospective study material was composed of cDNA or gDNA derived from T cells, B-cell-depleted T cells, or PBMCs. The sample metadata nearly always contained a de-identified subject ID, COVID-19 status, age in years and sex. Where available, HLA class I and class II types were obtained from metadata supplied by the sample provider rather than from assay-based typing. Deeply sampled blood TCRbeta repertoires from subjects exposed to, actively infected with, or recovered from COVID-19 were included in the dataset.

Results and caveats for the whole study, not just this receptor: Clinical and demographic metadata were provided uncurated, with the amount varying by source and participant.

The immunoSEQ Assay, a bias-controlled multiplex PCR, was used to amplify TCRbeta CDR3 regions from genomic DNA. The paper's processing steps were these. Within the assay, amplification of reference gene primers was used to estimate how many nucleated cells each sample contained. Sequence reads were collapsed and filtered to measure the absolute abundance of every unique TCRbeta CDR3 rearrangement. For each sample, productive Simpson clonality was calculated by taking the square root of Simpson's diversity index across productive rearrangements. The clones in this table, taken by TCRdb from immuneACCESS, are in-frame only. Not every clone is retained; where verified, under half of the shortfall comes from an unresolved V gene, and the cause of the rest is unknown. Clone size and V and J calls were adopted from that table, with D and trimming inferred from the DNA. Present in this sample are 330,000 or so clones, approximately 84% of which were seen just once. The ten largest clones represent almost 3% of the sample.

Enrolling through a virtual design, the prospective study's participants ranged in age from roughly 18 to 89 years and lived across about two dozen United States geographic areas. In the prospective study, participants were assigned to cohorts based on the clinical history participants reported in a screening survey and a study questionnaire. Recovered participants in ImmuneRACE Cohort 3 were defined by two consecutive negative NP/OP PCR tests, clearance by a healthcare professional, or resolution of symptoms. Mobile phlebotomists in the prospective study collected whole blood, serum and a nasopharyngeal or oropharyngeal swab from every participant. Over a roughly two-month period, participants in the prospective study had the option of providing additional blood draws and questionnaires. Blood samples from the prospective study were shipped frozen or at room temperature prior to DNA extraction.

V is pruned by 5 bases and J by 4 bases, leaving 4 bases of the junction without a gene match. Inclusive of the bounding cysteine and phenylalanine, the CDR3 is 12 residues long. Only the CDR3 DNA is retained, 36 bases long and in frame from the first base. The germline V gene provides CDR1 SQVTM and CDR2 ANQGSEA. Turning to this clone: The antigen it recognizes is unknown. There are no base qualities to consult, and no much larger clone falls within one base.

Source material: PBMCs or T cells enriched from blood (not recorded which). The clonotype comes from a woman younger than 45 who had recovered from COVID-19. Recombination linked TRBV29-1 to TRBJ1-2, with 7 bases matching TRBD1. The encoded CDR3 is CSVTTGPYGYTF. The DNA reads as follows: TGCAGCGTTACGACAGGGCCCTATGGCTACACCTTC.